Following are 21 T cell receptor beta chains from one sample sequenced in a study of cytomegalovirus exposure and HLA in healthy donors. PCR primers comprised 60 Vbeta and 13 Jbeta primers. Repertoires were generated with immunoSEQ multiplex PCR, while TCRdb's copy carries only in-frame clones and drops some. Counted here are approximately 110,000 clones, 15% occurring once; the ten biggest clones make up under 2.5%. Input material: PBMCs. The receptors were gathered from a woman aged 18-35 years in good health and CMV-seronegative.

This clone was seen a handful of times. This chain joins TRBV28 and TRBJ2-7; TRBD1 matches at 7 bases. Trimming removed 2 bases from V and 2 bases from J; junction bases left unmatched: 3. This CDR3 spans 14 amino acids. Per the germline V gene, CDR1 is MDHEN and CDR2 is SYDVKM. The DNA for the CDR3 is TGTGCCAGCAGTTTAACCGGGACAGCCTACGAGCAGTACTTC. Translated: CASSLTGTAYEQYF. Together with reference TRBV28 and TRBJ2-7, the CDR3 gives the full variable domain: DVKVTQSSRYLVKRTGEKVFLECVQDMDHENMFWYRQDPGLGLRLIYFSYDVKMKEKGDIPEGYSVSREKKERFSLILESASTNQTSMYLCASSLTGTAYEQYFGPGTRLTVT.

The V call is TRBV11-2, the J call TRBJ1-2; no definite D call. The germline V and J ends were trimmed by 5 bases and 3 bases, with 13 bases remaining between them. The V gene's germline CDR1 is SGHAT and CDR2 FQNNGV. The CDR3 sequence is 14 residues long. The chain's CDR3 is CASSHGGADYGYTF. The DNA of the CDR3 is TGTGCCAGCAGCCATGGCGGCGCGGACTATGGCTACACCTTC.

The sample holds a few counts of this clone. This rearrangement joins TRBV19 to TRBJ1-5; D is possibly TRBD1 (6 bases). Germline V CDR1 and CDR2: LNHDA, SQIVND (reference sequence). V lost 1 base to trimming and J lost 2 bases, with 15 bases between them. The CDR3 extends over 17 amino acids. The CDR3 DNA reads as TGTGCCAGTAGTATAGTACAGGGCGATTACGGCAATCAGCCCCAGCATTTT. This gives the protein CASSIVQGDYGNQPQHF.

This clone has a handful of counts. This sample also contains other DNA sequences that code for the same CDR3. The CDR3: CATSRDPADTQYF. CDR3 DNA sequence: TGTGCCACCAGCAGAGATCCCGCAGATACGCAGTATTTT. This rearrangement joins TRBV15 to TRBJ2-3; D not resolved. Trimming pared 0 bases from V and 4 bases from J, leaving 5 bases between. CDR3 length: 13 residues. CDR1 and CDR2 (germline): LNHNV, YYDKDF (reference sequence).

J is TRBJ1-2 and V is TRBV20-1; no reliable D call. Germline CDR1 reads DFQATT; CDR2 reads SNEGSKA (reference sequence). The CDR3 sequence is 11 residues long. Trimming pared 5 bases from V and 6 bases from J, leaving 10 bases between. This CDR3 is CSAARPDGYTF. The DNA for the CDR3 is TGCAGTGCTGCTAGACCTGATGGCTACACCTTC.

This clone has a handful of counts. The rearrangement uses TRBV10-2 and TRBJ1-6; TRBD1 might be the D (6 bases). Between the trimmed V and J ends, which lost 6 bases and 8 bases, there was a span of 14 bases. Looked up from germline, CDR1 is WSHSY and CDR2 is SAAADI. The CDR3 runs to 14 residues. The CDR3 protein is CASRPAGAYSPLHF. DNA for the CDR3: TGCGCCAGCAGACCCGCGGGGGCATATTCACCCCTCCACTTT.

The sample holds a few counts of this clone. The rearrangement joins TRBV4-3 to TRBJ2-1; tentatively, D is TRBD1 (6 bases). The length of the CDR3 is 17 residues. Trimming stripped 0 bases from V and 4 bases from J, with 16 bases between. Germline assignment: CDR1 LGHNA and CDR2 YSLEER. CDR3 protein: CASSQDEGVAFYNEQFF. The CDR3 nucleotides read TGCGCCAGCAGCCAAGATGAGGGGGTGGCTTTTTACAATGAGCAGTTCTTC.

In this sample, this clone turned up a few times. The DNA for the CDR3 is TGTGCCAGCAGCCTCGGGACAGGGTCTTTCTACGAGCAGTACTTC. This sequence encodes CASSLGTGSFYEQYF. The chain joins TRBV11-2 to TRBJ2-7; 9 positions agree with TRBD1. The CDR3 has 15 amino acids. Germline CDR1 SGHAT, CDR2 FQNNGV. Trimming at V came to 5 bases and at J to 3 bases, leaving 8 bases not matched to a gene. The entire variable domain, with the rest obtained from reference TRBV11-2 and TRBJ2-7, is as follows: EAGVAQSPRYKIIEKRQSVAFWCNPISGHATLYWYQQILGQGPKLLIQFQNNGVVDDSQLPKDRFSAERLKGVDSTLKIQPAKLEDSAVYLCASSLGTGSFYEQYFGPGTRLTVT.

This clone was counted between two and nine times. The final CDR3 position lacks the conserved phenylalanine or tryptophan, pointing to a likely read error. The CDR3 nucleotides read TGTGCAATCAGTGAGTCATCTGATTTAGCTTTCGTT. As protein: CAISESSDLAFV. V is TRBV10-3 and J is TRBJ1-1; D is unresolved. The CDR3 covers 12 residues. The germline V gene has CDR1 ENHRY and CDR2 SYGVKD.

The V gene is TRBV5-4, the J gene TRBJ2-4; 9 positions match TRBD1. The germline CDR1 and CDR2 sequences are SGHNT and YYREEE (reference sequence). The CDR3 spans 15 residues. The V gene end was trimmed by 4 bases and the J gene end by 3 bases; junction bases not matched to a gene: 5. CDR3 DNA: TGTGCCAGCAGCGACAGGGGGTCTGACAAAAACATTCAGTACTTC. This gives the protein CASSDRGSDKNIQYF.

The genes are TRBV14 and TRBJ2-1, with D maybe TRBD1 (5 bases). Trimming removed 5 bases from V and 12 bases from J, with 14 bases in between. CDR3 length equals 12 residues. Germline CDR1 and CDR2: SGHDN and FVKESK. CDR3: CASSYGRVGQFF. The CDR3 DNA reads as TGTGCCAGCAGCTACGGCAGGGTTGGGCAGTTCTTC.

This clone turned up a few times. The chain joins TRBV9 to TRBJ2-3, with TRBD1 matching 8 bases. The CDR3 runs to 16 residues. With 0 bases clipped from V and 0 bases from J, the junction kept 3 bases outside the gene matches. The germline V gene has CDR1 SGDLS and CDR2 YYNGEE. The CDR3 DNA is TGTGCCAGCAGCGTAGGGACAGGGAAGAGCACAGATACGCAGTATTTT. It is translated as CASSVGTGKSTDTQYF.

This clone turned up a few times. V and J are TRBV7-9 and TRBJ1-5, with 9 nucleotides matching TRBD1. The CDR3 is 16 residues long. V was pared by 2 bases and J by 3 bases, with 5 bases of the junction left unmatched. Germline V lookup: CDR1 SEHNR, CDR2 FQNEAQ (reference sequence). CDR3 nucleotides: TGTGCCAGCAGCTTAAACAGGGGGCCTGACAATCAGCCCCAGCATTTT. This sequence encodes CASSLNRGPDNQPQHF.

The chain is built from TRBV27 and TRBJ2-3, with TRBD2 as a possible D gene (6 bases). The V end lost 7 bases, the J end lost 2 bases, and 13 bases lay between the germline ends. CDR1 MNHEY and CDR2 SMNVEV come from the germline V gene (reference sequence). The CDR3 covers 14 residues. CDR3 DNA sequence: TGTGCCAGCACCGGGGGTTGGGACACAGATACGCAGTATTTT. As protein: CASTGGWDTDTQYF.

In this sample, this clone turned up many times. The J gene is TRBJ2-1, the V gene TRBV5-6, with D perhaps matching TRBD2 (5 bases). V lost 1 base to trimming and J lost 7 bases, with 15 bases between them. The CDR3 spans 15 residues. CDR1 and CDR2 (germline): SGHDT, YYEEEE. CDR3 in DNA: TGTGCCAGCAGCTTGTCCGGGCCCCGGAGGAATGAGCAGTTCTTC. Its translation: CASSLSGPRRNEQFF.

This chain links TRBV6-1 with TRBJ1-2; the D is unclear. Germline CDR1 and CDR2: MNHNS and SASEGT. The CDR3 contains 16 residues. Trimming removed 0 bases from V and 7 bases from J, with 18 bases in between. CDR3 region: CASSEAQFGVAIGYTF. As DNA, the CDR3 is TGTGCCAGCAGTGAAGCCCAATTCGGGGTTGCGATTGGCTACACCTTC.

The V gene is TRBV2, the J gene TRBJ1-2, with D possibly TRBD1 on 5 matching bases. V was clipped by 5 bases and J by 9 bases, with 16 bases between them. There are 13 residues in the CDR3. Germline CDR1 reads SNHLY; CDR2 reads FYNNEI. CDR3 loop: CASSRGTWARYTF. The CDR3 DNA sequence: TGTGCCAGCAGTAGGGGTACGTGGGCCCGCTACACCTTC.

The CDR3 reads CASSPLGGSYNEQFF. The DNA for the CDR3 is TGCGCCAGCAGCCCCTTAGGGGGCTCCTACAATGAGCAGTTCTTC. The rearrangement joins TRBV4-3 to TRBJ2-1; TRBD1 might be the D (6 bases). V shed 4 bases and J shed 0 bases, with 10 bases lying between them. Germline lookup yields CDR1 LGHNA and CDR2 YSLEER. The CDR3 extends over 15 amino acids.

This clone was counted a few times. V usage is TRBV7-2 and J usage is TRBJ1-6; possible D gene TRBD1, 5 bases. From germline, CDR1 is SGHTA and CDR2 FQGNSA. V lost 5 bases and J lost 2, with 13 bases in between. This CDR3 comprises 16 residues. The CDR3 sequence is CASSGGRVTYNSPLHF. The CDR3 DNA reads TGTGCCAGCAGCGGCGGCAGGGTGACCTATAATTCACCCCTCCACTTT.

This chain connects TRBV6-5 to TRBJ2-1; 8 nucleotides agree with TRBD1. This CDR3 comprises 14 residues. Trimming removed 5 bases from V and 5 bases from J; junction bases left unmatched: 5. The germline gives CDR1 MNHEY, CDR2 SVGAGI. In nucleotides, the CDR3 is TGTGCCAGCAGTCCAGACAGGGGCAACAATGAGCAGTTCTTC. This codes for CASSPDRGNNEQFF.

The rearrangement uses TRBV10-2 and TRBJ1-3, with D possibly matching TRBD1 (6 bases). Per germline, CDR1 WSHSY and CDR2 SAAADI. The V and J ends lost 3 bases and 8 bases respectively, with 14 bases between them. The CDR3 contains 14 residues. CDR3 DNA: TGCGCCAGCAGTGATCAGGGGCTCGGTGACACCATATATTTT. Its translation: CASSDQGLGDTIYF.